The 18 T cell receptor beta chains given below trace back to one sample, sequenced in a study of blood T cell repertoires in COVID-19. Using immunoSEQ multiplex PCR, the repertoire was profiled, and TCRdb retains in-frame clones only, with some absent. Of roughly 170,000 clones in the sample, roughly 90% are singletons; the top ten hold less than 25%. Sequencing was done on a sample of peripheral blood. These receptors were obtained from a man aged 65-85 years with active or convalescent COVID-19.

In the case of this clone: Other DNA variants within this sample encode the same CDR3. The chain uses TRBV5-1 and TRBJ1-5; tentative D call: TRBD1 (6 bases). CDR3 length equals 14 residues. V was clipped by 3 bases and J by 7 bases, with 14 bases between them. CDR1 and CDR2 (germline): SGHRS, YFSETQ. The CDR3 DNA reads as TGCGCCAGCAGCTCTGCGGGGGGCGGGCAGCCCCAGCATTTT. Encoded protein: CASSSAGGGQPQHF. Full variable domain (outside the CDR3, taken from reference TRBV5-1 and TRBJ1-5): KAGVTQTPRYLIKTRGQQVTLSCSPISGHRSVSWYQQTPGQGLQFLFEYFSETQRNKGNFPGRFSGRQFSNSRSEMNVSTLELGDSALYLCASSSAGGGQPQHFGDGTRLSIL.

V is TRBV27 and J is TRBJ1-2; 7 bases are a match to TRBD1. The CDR3 runs to 15 residues. The J segment lost 5 bases and the V segment lost 5 bases, leaving 11 bases of the junction unmatched. Germline CDR1 MNHEY, CDR2 SMNVEV (reference sequence). CDR3 sequence reads: CASSLTGDFGYGYTF. As DNA, the CDR3 is TGTGCCAGCAGTCTAACAGGGGACTTCGGTTATGGCTACACCTTC.

This chain links TRBV5-5 with TRBJ2-7; 11 positions match TRBD1. V lost 4 bases, J lost 7 bases, and 10 bases stayed unmatched. CDR1 SGHKS and CDR2 YYEKEE come from the germline V gene (reference sequence). The CDR3 has 15 amino acids. The CDR3 nucleotides read TGTGCCAGCAGCCCCGGACAGGGGGCAGAGGGTGAGCAGTACTTC. This gives the protein CASSPGQGAEGEQYF.

The rearrangement joins TRBV10-3 to TRBJ2-2; TRBD1 agrees at 9 bases. The CDR3 length is 16 residues. Germline loops: CDR1 ENHRY, CDR2 SYGVKD. The trim removed 0 bases at V and 7 bases at J, leaving 6 bases unmatched. The CDR3 DNA reads TGTGCCATCAGTGAGTCCGGGACAGGGAGGATCGGGGAGCTGTTTTTT. Translated: CAISESGTGRIGELFF.

The rearrangement uses TRBV24-1 and TRBJ2-1, with 12 bases identical to TRBD1. The V gene's germline CDR1 is KGHDR and CDR2 SFDVKD. With V trimmed by 5 bases and J by 6 bases, 13 bases remained unmatched. This CDR3 comprises 18 residues. CDR3 bases: TGTGCCACCAGTGGCCTTTTTTTGGGACAGGGGGCTGTCAATGAGCAGTTCTTC. This gives the protein CATSGLFLGQGAVNEQFF.

The rearrangement uses TRBV5-1 and TRBJ1-6, with D maybe TRBD1 (5 bases). This CDR3 region has 13 residues. Trimming removed 0 bases from V and 13 bases from J, with 11 bases in between. Germline-derived CDR1 and CDR2 are SGHRS and YFSETQ. CDR3 protein: CASSLEDDSPLHF. The CDR3 DNA reads as TGCGCCAGCAGCTTGGAGGACGACAGTCCCCTCCACTTT.

The chain recombines TRBV6-6 with TRBJ1-1, with TRBD1 identical over 10 bases. Germline trimming cut 2 bases from V and 7 bases from J; bases unmatched to any gene: 4. Looked up from germline, CDR1 is MNHNY and CDR2 is SVGAGI (reference sequence). This CDR3 comprises 14 residues. The CDR3 region is CASSYPTGGNEAFF. The CDR3, as DNA: TGTGCCAGCAGTTACCCGACAGGGGGCAATGAAGCTTTCTTT.

CDR3 in DNA: TGCGCCAGCAGCCAAGATACTGTCGGGGCTGGGGCCAACGTCCTGACTTTC. The encoded protein is CASSQDTVGAGANVLTF. This chain uses TRBV4-1 with TRBJ2-6, with a tentative D call TRBD2 (5 bases). Germline assignment: CDR1 MGHRA and CDR2 YSYEKL. V dropped 0 bases and J dropped 2 bases, with 11 bases sitting between them. This CDR3 is built from 17 residues.

The CDR3 coding sequence is TGTGCCAGCATGGGCCAGGGTGGAGAGACCCAGTACTTC. It encodes CASMGQGGETQYF. The chain employs TRBV11-2 and TRBJ2-5; possible D gene TRBD1, 5 bases. Germline V gene data show CDR1 as SGHAT and CDR2 as FQNNGV. V was clipped by 7 bases and J by 4 bases, with 13 bases between them. The CDR3 length is 13 residues.

CDR3: CASSGNFNEKLFF. CDR3 nucleotides: TGTGCCAGCAGCGGTAACTTTAATGAAAAACTGTTTTTT. V and J are TRBV27 and TRBJ1-4; D is ambiguous. The ends were cut back, 6 bases at V and 4 bases at J, with 9 bases in the middle. Germline CDR1 and CDR2: MNHEY and SMNVEV (reference sequence). The CDR3 is 13 residues long.

The chain links TRBV28 to TRBJ1-2; D is unclear. V shed 4 bases and J shed 5 bases, with 8 bases lying between them. Looked up from germline, CDR1 is MDHEN and CDR2 is SYDVKM. The CDR3 is 12 amino acids. The CDR3 bases are TGTGCCAGCAGTTGGAAACAGTATGGCTACACCTTC. Translated: CASSWKQYGYTF.

The CDR3 loop reads CASLRQMNTEAFF. Written as DNA, the CDR3 is TGTGCCTCCCTCAGACAGATGAACACTGAAGCTTTCTTT. This chain joins TRBV30 and TRBJ1-1; D is perhaps TRBD1 (5 bases). This CDR3 is 13 amino acids long. The V gene lost 7 bases and the J gene lost 0 bases, with 12 bases spanning the gap. Germline V lookup: CDR1 GTSNPN, CDR2 SVGIG (reference sequence). The full variable domain, with the rest looked up from reference TRBV30 and TRBJ1-1, is SQTIHQWPATLVQPVGSPLSLECTVEGTSNPNLYWYRQAAGRGLQLLFYSVGIGQISSEVPQNLSASRPQDRQFILSSKKLLLSDSGFYLCASLRQMNTEAFFGQGTRLTVV.

The genes are TRBV6-2 or TRBV6-3 and TRBJ1-2, with D possibly being TRBD1 (5 bases). CDR3 length equals 16 residues. Trimming stripped 6 bases from V and 4 bases from J, with 21 bases between. Germline lookup yields CDR1 MNHEY and CDR2 SVGEGT. CDR3 coding DNA: TGTGCCAGCAGCCCTCCCGGAGGGGCGCGAGGCTATGGCTACACCTTC. This sequence encodes CASSPPGGARGYGYTF.

V and J are TRBV19 and TRBJ2-2, with 7 bases lining up with TRBD2. The V gene's germline CDR1 is LNHDA and CDR2 SQIVND (reference sequence). V lost 5 bases and J lost 7; bases outside the gene matches: 4. The CDR3 runs to 13 residues. CDR3 residues: CASSGGVFGELFF. As DNA, the CDR3 is TGTGCCAGTAGTGGGGGGGTGTTCGGGGAGCTGTTTTTT.

The chain couples TRBV19 to TRBJ1-4; D is undetermined. Germline V gene sequence: CDR1 LNHDA, CDR2 SQIVND (reference sequence). Trimming cost V 7 bases and J 7 bases, with 16 bases left between them. CDR3 size: 14 residues. The CDR3 is CASMDGGYSEKLFF. The CDR3 nucleotides read TGTGCCAGTATGGACGGAGGGTATAGTGAAAAACTGTTTTTT. Full variable domain (missing parts from reference TRBV19 and TRBJ1-4): DGGITQSPKYLFRKEGQNVTLSCEQNLNHDAMYWYRQDPGQGLRLIYYSQIVNDFQKGDIAEGYSVSREKKESFPLTVTSAQKNPTAFYLCASMDGGYSEKLFFGSGTQLSVL.

The chain carries TRBV12-3 or TRBV12-4 and TRBJ1-1, with unresolved D. Trimming pared 3 bases from V and 3 bases from J, leaving 2 bases between. This CDR3 has 11 amino acids. Here the CDR3 reads CASSFDTEAFF. The CDR3 DNA reads as TGTGCCAGCAGTTTCGACACTGAAGCTTTCTTT.

V and J are TRBV30 and TRBJ1-1; D possibly corresponds to TRBD1 (6 bases). Trimming removed 2 bases at V and 3 bases at J, with 10 bases between. CDR1 is GTSNPN, CDR2 SVGIG, per germline (reference sequence). The CDR3 loop spans 13 amino acids. DNA of the CDR3: TGTGCCTGGAGTACAGGGTTGGACACTGAAGCTTTCTTT. Translation gives CAWSTGLDTEAFF.

This chain links TRBV5-1 with TRBJ2-2; TRBD1 agrees at 8 bases. The junction had 6 bases not matched to a gene; V was cut back by 6 bases and J by 2 bases. Per germline, CDR1 SGHRS and CDR2 YFSETQ. This CDR3 is 15 amino acids long. The CDR3 coding sequence is TGCGCCAGCATCGGGCAGGGGGCTAACACCGGGGAGCTGTTTTTT. It encodes CASIGQGANTGELFF.